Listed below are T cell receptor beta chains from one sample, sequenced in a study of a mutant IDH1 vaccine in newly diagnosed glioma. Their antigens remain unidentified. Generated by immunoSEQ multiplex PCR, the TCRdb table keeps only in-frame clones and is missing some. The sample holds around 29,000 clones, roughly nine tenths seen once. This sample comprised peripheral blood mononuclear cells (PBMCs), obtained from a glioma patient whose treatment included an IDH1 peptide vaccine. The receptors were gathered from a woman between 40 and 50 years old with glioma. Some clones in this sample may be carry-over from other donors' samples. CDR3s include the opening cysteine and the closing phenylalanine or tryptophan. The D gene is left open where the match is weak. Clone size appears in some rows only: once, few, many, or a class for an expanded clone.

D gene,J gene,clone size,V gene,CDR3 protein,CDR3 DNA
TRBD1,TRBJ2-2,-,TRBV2,CASSEGTGAGGELFF,TGTGCCAGCAGTGAAGGGACAGGGGCCGGCGGGGAGCTGTTTTTT
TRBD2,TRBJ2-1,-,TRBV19,CASSSSGRGYNEQFF,TGTGCCAGTAGTAGTAGCGGGAGAGGCTACAATGAGCAGTTCTTC
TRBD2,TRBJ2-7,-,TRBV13,CASSLGGREEYEQYF,TGTGCCAGCAGCCTAGGTGGGCGGGAGGAGTACGAGCAGTACTTC
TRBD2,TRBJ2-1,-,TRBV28,CASSLYGGGTRSNEQFF,TGTGCCAGCAGTTTATACGGGGGGGGGACTCGGTCTAATGAGCAGTTCTTC
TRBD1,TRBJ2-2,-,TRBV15,CATSEQGAPGELFF,TGTGCCACCAGCGAGCAGGGGGCTCCCGGGGAGCTGTTTTTT
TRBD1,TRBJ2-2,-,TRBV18,CASSPQGQITGELFF,TGTGCCAGCTCACCACAGGGACAGATCACCGGGGAGCTGTTTTTT
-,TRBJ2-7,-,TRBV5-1,CASSVSGEGEQYF,TGCGCCAGCAGCGTATCAGGGGAAGGTGAGCAGTACTTC
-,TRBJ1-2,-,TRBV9,CASSGREPLF,TGTGCCAGCAGCGGCCGGGAGCCACTATTC
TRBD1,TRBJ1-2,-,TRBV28,CASSLGGTGGVTDYGYTF,TGTGCCAGCAGTTTAGGGGGGACAGGGGGAGTTACAGACTATGGCTACACCTTC
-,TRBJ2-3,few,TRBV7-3,CASSLGPFDTQYF,TGTGCCAGCAGCTTAGGGCCGTTTGATACGCAGTATTTT
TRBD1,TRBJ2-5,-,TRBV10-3,CAISESRPGQGKETQYF,TGTGCCATCAGTGAGTCACGACCGGGACAGGGCAAAGAGACCCAGTACTTC
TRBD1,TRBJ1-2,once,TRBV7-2,CASSLPPGQNYGYTF,TGTGCCAGCAGCTTACCCCCGGGACAGAACTATGGCTACACCTTC
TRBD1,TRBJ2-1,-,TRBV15,CATSRDGPGQGGNEQFF,TGTGCCACCAGCAGAGATGGTCCAGGACAGGGGGGCAATGAGCAGTTCTTC
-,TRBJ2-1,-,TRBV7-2,CASSPGRNEQFF,TGTGCCAGCAGCCCTGGGAGGAATGAGCAGTTCTTC
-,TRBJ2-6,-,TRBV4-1,CASMWGPGANVLTF,TGCGCCAGCATGTGGGGACCTGGGGCCAACGTCCTGACTTTC
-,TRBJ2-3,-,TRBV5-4,CASSPSTKGSTDTQYF,TGTGCCAGCAGCCCCTCGACAAAAGGGAGCACAGATACGCAGTATTTT
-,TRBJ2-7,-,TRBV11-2,CASSRGAGSVYEQYF,TGTGCCAGCAGCAGAGGGGCGGGGAGTGTATACGAGCAGTACTTC
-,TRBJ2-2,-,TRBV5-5,CASSLGGRYLTGELFF,TGTGCCAGCAGCTTGGGGGGACGCTACCTCACCGGGGAGCTGTTTTTT
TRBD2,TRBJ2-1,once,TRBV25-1,CASSPQPGTSGSSEQFF,TGTGCCAGCAGTCCCCAACCGGGGACTAGCGGGAGTAGTGAGCAGTTCTTC
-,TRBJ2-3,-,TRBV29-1,CSVEDGWLTDTQYF,TGCAGCGTTGAAGACGGGTGGCTCACAGATACGCAGTATTTT
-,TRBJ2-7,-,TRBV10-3,CATRFSDYEQYF,TGTGCCACACGTTTTAGCGACTACGAGCAGTACTTC
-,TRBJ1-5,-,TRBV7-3,CASSLTQDQPQHF,TGTGCCAGCAGCTTAACACAGGATCAGCCCCAGCATTTT
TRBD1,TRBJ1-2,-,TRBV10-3,CAISEQIGTGNGYTF,TGTGCCATCAGTGAGCAAATCGGGACAGGGAATGGCTACACCTTC
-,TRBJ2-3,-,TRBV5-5,CASSSATGVDTQYF,TGTGCCAGCAGCTCAGCAACCGGGGTAGACACGCAGTATTTT
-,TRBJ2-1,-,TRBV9,CASSRREGTEQFF,TGTGCCAGCAGCAGAAGAGAGGGGACTGAGCAGTTCTTC
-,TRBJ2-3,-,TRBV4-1,CASSQGLRTDTQYF,TGCGCCAGCAGCCAGGGACTTCGCACAGATACGCAGTATTTT
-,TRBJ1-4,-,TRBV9,CASSEGGRATNEKLFF,TGTGCCAGCAGCGAGGGGGGCCGAGCAACTAATGAAAAACTGTTTTTT